This TCR beta chain emerged from a study of human T cells and chemical hapten exposure. The sample holds a few counts of this clonotype. Its antigen is unknown. Findings of the study overall: Every donor had alopecia, and their immune response may therefore differ from healthy people's.

The time point denotes: pre-sensitization, week 0. Treatment: therapeutic diphenylcyclopropenone sensitization with weekly scalp DPC. The CDR3 has 16 residues. Germline CDR1 and CDR2: LGHNA and YSLEER. V dropped 5 bases and J dropped 7 bases, with 20 bases sitting between them. Separate cDNA molecules received unique molecular identifiers, which the library attached to them. Original data processing: A typical sample had around 96,000 TCRs, with about 23,224 to 690,600 overall. From the RACE reads, TCRdb called clonotypes with MiXCR, one entry per CDR3 protein. Clone size and V and J calls follow TCRdb, not the original study. This table has around 120,000 distinct CDR3 sequences, roughly 14% appearing once.

This chain links TRBV4-3 with TRBJ1-4, with D hard to call. The material sequenced was whole blood, taken in connection with sensitization to the hapten diphenylcyclopropenone (DPC). The TCR originated in a woman under 30 with alopecia areata. Some clones in this sample may be carry-over from other donors' samples. The CDR3 bases are TGCGCCAGCAGCGATGAGGACGGCCAGCGGGCTGAAAAACTGTTTTTT. Translating it yields CASSDEDGQRAEKLFF.